These T cell receptor beta chains were read from a single sample in a study of CD8 T cells in ankylosing spondylitis. One entry per CDR3 protein results from TCRdb running MiXCR on the 5' RACE reads. The table includes under 250,000 distinct CDR3 sequences, roughly 32% detected once. The sample consisted of blood, either unsorted or a sorted T cell fraction (not recorded which). These receptors all come from a male donor with ankylosing spondylitis or in good health (not recorded which). The CDR3 runs from the conserved cysteine through the conserved F or W. The D gene is left open where the match is weak. Only some rows state a clone size, as once, few, many or a class for expanded clones.

V gene	J gene	D gene	clone size	CDR3 protein	CDR3 DNA
TRBV5-1	TRBJ2-1	TRBD1	once	CASSLVGQVPYNEQFF	TGCGCCAGCAGCTTGGTAGGACAGGTTCCCTACAATGAGCAGTTCTTC
TRBV15	TRBJ2-5	NA	NA	CATSRDSGPQETQYF	TGTGCCACCAGCAGAGATTCTGGCCCGCAAGAGACCCAGTACTTC
TRBV20-1	TRBJ1-1	TRBD1	few	CSARGAGGLGTEAFF	TGCAGTGCTAGAGGGGCAGGGGGCTTGGGGACTGAAGCTTTCTTT
TRBV29-1	TRBJ2-1	TRBD2	few	CSVGVAGGSSSYNEQFF	TGCAGCGTTGGGGTGGCGGGGGGGTCGAGCTCCTACAATGAGCAGTTCTTC
TRBV25-1	TRBJ2-5	NA	few	CASSEVGRIETQYF	TGTGCCAGCAGTGAAGTGGGCAGGATTGAGACCCAGTACTTC
TRBV20-1	TRBJ2-7	TRBD2	NA	CSAKSELAGSYEQYF	TGCAGTGCTAAGAGTGAGCTAGCGGGCTCCTACGAGCAGTACTTC
TRBV11-2	TRBJ1-1	NA	NA	CASSLDRLRGTEAFF	TGTGCCAGCAGCTTAGATCGGTTAAGGGGTACTGAAGCTTTCTTT
TRBV4-2	TRBJ2-7	TRBD1	NA	CASSRMTGVGEQYF	TGTGCCAGCAGTCGAATGACAGGGGTCGGAGAGCAGTACTTC
TRBV28	TRBJ2-2	NA	NA	CASSPSDGNTGELFF	TGTGCCAGCAGTCCCTCTGACGGTAACACCGGGGAGCTGTTTTTT
TRBV20-1	TRBJ2-1	TRBD2	few	CSARILAGAYNEQFF	TGCAGTGCTAGAATCCTAGCGGGGGCCTACAATGAGCAGTTCTTC
TRBV4-2	TRBJ1-3	NA	NA	CASSQETRAGGNTIYF	TGTGCCAGCAGCCAAGAGACAAGGGCTGGAGGAAACACCATATATTTT
TRBV20-1	TRBJ2-7	TRBD1	NA	CSARDRQGAFSYEQYF	TGCAGTGCTAGAGATAGACAGGGGGCCTTCTCCTACGAGCAGTACTTC
TRBV12-3/TRBV12-4	TRBJ2-5	NA	NA	CASSFLDHETQYF	TGTGCCAGCAGTTTTTTAGATCACGAGACCCAGTACTTC
TRBV13	TRBJ1-1	NA	NA	CASSYAAGAMNTEAFF	TGTGCCAGCAGCTATGCTGCGGGAGCGATGAACACTGAAGCTTTCTTT
TRBV20-1	TRBJ1-2	NA	few	CSANGYTF	TGCAGTGCGAATGGCTACACCTTC
TRBV9	TRBJ2-5	NA	few	CASSVLAANQETQYF	TGTGCCAGCAGCGTGCTTGCGGCTAACCAAGAGACCCAGTACTTC
TRBV7-9	TRBJ2-1	TRBD1	NA	CASSPIWGQDNNEQFF	TGTGCCAGCAGCCCGATTTGGGGACAGGACAACAATGAGCAGTTCTTC
TRBV12-3/TRBV12-4	TRBJ1-1	NA	NA	CASRRPGTKNTEAFF	TGTGCCAGCAGACGACCCGGGACGAAGAACACTGAAGCTTTCTTT
TRBV15	TRBJ2-4	NA	NA	CATSGEPRQRHIQYF	TGTGCCACCAGCGGAGAGCCGAGACAGCGGCACATTCAGTACTTC
TRBV7-6	TRBJ1-4	NA	once	CASSPRGPGEEKLFF	TGTGCCAGCAGTCCACGGGGACCCGGGGAGGAAAAACTGTTTTTT
TRBV6-1	TRBJ2-5	TRBD1	few	CASSRDRGWETQYF	TGTGCCAGCAGCCGGGACAGGGGATGGGAGACCCAGTACTTC
TRBV20-1	TRBJ2-1	TRBD1	NA	CSANRGANEQFF	TGCAGTGCTAACAGGGGGGCCAATGAGCAGTTCTTC